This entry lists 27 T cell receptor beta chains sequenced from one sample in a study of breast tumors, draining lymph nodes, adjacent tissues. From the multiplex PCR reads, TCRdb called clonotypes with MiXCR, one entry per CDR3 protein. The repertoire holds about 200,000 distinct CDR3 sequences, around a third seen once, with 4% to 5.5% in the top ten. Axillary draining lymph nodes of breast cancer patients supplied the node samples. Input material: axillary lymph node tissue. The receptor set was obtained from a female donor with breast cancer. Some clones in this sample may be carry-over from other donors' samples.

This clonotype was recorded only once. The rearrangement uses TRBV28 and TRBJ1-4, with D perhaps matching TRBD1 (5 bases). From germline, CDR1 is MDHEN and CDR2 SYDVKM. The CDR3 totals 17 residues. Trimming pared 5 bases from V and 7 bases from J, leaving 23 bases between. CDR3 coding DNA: TGTGCCAGCAGTCCCGGCGGAGGAGGCAGGGTCGGTGAAAAACTGTTTTTT. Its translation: CASSPGGGGRVGEKLFF.

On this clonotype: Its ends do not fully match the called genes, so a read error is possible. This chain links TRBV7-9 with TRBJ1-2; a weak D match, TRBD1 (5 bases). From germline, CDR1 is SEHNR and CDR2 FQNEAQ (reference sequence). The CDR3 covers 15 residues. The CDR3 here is CASSQWGSANYGYPF. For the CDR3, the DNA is TGTGCCAGCAGCCAGTGGGGGAGCGCTAACTATGGCTACCCCTTC.

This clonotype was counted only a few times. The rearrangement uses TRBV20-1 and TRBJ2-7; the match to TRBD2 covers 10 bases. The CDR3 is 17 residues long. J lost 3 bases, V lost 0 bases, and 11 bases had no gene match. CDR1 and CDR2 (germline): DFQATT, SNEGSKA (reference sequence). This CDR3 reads CSARDWGTSATNYEQYF. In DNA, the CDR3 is TGCAGTGCTAGAGATTGGGGGACTAGCGCAACAAACTACGAGCAGTACTTC.

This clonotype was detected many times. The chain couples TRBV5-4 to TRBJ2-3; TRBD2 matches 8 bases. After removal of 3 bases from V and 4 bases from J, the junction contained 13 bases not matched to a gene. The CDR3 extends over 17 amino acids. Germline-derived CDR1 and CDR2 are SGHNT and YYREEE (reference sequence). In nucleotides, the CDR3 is TGTGCCAGCAGCTCGGGACTAGACGGGTTTTTGTCAGATACGCAGTATTTT. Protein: CASSSGLDGFLSDTQYF.

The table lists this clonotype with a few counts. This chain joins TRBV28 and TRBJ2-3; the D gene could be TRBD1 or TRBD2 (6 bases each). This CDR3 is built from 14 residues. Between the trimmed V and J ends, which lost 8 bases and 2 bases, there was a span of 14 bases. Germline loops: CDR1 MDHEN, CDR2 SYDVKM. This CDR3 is CASRGRQSTDTQYF. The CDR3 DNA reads TGTGCCAGCCGGGGGCGGCAGTCCACAGATACGCAGTATTTT.

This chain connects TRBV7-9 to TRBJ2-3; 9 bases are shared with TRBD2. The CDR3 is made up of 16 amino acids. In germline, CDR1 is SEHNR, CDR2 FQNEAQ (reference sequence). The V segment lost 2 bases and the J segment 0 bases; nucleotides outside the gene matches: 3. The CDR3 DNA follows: TGTGCCAGCAGCTTAAGCGGGGGGCCTAGCACAGATACGCAGTATTTT. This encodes CASSLSGGPSTDTQYF.

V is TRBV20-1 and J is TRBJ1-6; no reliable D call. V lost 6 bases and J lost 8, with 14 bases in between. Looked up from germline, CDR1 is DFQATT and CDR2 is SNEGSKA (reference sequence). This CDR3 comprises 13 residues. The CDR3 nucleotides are TGCAGTGCCAGTCGGGCAGGTGATTCACCCCTCCACTTT. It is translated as CSASRAGDSPLHF.

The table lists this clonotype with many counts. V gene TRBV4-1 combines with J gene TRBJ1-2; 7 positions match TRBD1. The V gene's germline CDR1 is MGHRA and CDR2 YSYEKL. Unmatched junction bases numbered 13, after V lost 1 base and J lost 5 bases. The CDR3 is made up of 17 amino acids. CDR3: CASSQAPGGAVKYGYTF. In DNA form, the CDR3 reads TGCGCCAGCAGCCAAGCCCCAGGGGGGGCGGTTAAGTATGGCTACACCTTC.

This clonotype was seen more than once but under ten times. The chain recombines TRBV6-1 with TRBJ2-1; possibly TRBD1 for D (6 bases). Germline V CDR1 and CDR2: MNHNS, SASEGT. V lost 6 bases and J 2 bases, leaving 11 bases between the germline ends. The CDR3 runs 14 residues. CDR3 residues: CASSHRVPYNEQFF. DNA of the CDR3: TGTGCCAGCAGCCACAGGGTCCCCTACAATGAGCAGTTCTTC.

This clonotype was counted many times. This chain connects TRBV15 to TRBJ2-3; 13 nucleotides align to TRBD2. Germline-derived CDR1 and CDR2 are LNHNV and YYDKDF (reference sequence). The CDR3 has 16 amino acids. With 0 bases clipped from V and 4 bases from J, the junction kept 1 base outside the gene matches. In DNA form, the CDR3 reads TGTGCCACCAGCAGAGAGGGACTAGCGGGACCAGATACGCAGTATTTT. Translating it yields CATSREGLAGPDTQYF.

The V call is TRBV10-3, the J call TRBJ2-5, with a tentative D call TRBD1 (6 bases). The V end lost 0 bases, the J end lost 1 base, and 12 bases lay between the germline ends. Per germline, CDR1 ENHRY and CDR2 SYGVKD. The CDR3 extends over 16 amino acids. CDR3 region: CAISESTGSLQETQYF. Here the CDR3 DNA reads TGTGCCATCAGTGAGTCCACAGGGAGTCTCCAAGAGACCCAGTACTTC.

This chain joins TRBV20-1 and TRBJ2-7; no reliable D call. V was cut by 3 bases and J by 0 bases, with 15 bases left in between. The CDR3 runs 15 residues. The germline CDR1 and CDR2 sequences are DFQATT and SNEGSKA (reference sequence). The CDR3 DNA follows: TGCAGTGCTAGCCTTTCGCATCTGACCTCCTACGAGCAGTACTTC. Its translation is CSASLSHLTSYEQYF.

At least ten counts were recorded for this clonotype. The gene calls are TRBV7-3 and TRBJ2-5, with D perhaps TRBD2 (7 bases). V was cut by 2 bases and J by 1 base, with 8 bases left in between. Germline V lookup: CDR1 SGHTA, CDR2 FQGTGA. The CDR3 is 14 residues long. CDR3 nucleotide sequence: TGTGCCAGCAGCTTAGCGGGGGCCCAAGAGACCCAGTACTTC. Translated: CASSLAGAQETQYF.

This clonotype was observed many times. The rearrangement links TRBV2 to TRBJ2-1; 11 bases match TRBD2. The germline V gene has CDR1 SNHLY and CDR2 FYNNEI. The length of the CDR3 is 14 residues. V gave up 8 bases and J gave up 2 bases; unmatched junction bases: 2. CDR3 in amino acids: CASAGLAAYNEQFF. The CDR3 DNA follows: TGTGCCAGCGCGGGACTAGCGGCCTACAATGAGCAGTTCTTC.

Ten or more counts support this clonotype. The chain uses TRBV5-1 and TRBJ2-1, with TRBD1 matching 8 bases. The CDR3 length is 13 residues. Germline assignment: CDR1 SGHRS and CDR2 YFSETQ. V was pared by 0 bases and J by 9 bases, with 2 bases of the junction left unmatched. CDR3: CASSLATGGEQFF. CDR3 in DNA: TGCGCCAGCAGCTTGGCCACAGGGGGTGAGCAGTTCTTC.

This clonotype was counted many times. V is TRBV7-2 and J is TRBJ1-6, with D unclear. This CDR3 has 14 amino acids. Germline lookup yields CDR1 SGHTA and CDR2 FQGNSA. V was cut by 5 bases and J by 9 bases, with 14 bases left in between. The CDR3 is CASSPSRTSSPLHF. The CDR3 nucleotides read TGTGCCAGCAGCCCATCCCGGACTTCTTCACCCCTCCACTTT.

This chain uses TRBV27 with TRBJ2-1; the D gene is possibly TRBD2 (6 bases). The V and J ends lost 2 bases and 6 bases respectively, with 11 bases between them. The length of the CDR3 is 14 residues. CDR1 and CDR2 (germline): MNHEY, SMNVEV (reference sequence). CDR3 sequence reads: CASSLGTPVNEQFF. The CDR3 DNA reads TGTGCCAGCAGTTTAGGGACTCCCGTCAATGAGCAGTTCTTC.

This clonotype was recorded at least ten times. In nucleotides, the CDR3 is TGCGCCAGCAGCCCGGGTTCTGGGGCCAACGTCCTGACTTTC. Amino acid sequence: CASSPGSGANVLTF. This chain links TRBV10-1 with TRBJ2-6; no definite D call. Trimming removed 6 bases from V and 1 base from J, with 7 bases in between. The CDR3 spans 14 residues. Germline CDR1 WNHNN, CDR2 SYGVQD (reference sequence).

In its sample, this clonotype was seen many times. CDR3 amino acids: CASEGPTVDEQYF. DNA for the CDR3: TGTGCCAGCGAGGGCCCAACAGTCGACGAGCAGTACTTC. The chain has TRBV2 and TRBJ2-7; weak D call: TRBD2 (5 bases). Germline CDR1 reads SNHLY; CDR2 reads FYNNEI. This CDR3 comprises 13 residues. Trimming removed 8 bases from V and 5 bases from J, with 16 bases in between.

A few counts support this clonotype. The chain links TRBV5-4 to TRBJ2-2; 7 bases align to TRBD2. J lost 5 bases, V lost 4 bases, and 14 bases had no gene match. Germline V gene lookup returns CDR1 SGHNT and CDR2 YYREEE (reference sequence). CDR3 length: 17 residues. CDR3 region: CASSPFLAAGSTGELFF. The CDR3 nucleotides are TGTGCCAGCAGCCCATTTTTGGCAGCGGGATCGACCGGGGAGCTGTTTTTT.

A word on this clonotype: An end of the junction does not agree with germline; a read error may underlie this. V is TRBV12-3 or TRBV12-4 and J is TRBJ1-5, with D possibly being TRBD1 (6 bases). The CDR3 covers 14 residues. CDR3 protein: CASSQGGREQPQEF. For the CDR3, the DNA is TGTGCCAGCAGTCAAGGGGGAAGGGAACAGCCCCAAGAATTT.

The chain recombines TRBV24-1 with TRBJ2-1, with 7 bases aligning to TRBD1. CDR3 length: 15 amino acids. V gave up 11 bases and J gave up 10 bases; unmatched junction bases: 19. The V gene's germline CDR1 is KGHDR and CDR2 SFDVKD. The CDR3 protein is CAIISLQGEQNEQFF. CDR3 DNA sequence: TGTGCCATCATCTCCCTTCAGGGGGAGCAGAACGAGCAGTTCTTC.

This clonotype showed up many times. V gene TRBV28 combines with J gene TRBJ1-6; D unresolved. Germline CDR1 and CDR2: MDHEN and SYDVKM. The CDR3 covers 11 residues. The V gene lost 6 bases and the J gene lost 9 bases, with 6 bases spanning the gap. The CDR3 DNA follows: TGTGCCAGCAGCTCGGGTTCACCCCTCCACTTT. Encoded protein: CASSSGSPLHF.

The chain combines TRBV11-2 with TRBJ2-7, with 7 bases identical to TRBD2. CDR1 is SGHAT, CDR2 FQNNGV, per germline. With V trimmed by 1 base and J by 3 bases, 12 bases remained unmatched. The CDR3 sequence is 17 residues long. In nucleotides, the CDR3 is TGTGCCAGCAGCTTAGTTAAGGGGCCTGCGGGGGACTACGAGCAGTACTTC. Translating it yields CASSLVKGPAGDYEQYF.

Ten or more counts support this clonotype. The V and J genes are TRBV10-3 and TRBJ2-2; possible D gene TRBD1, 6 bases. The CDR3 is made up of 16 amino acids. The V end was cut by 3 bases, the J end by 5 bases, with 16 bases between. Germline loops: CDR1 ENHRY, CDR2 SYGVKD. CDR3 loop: CAISDDRFTGTGELFF. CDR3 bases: TGTGCCATCAGTGATGACAGGTTCACGGGAACCGGGGAGCTGTTTTTT.

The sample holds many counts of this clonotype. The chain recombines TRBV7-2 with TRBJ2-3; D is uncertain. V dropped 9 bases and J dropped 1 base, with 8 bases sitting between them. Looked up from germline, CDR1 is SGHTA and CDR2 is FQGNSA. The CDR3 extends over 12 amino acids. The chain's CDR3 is CASRLGTDTQYF. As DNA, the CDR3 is TGTGCCAGTCGGCTCGGCACAGATACGCAGTATTTT.

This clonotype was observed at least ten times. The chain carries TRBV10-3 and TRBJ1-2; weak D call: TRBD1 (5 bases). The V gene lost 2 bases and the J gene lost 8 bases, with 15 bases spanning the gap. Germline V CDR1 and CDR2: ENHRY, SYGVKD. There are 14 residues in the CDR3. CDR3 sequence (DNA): TGTGCCATCAGTGAGATGGGGGGAATGGACGGCTACACCTTC. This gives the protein CAISEMGGMDGYTF.